This T cell receptor (beta chain) stems from a study of Graves' ophthalmopathy and Graves' hyperthyroidism. The V gene's germline CDR1 is DFQATT and CDR2 SNEGSKA (reference sequence). Trimming took 6 bases from V and 3 from J, leaving 12 bases between them. The CDR3 contains 12 residues. RNA transcripts yielded amplified TCR beta CDR3 regions. HTBI-primed first-round RT-PCR preceded second-round multiplex PCR. MiXCR, run by TCRdb on the multiplex PCR reads, gives a single entry per CDR3 protein. The sample lists about 370,000 distinct CDR3 sequences, approximately 16% occurring once. There are many counts of this clonotype.

The chain recombines TRBV20-1 with TRBJ2-7, with D unclear. Sequencing was done on a sample of peripheral blood. This receptor was taken from a woman aged 18 to 35 with Graves' ophthalmopathy. The CDR3 DNA is TGCAGTGCACCTTTGAGGCTCTACGAGCAGTACTTC. It encodes CSAPLRLYEQYF.